Sequencing of this TCR beta chain was carried out in a study of shared clonotypes between healthy human individuals. Germline assignment: CDR1 LNHDA and CDR2 SQIVND (reference sequence). CDR3 length: 15 amino acids. V was clipped by 8 bases and J by 8 bases; unmatched bases: 10. Libraries were prepared by immunoSEQ multiplex PCR; TCRdb keeps only in-frame clonotypes and omits some of them. The sample shows 2 million to 2.5 million clones, nearly 97% of them seen only once. This sequence was found in a man younger than 35 in good health. The sample comprised naive CD4+ T cells sorted from blood. Subset given: CD45RA+ positively selected. The chain links TRBV19 to TRBJ2-1; 12 bases map to TRBD2. CDR3 loop: CASGVASGRVDEQFF. Written as DNA, the CDR3 is TGTGCCAGTGGGGTGGCTAGCGGGAGGGTGGATGAGCAGTTCTTC.